This T cell receptor beta chain was captured in a study of shared clonotypes between healthy human individuals. Across the study: CD4 naive cells filled three plates per donor, CD4 memory three, CD8 naive two and CD8 memory one.

CDR3 size: 15 residues. Germline CDR1 reads SGHAT; CDR2 reads FQNNGV. V was clipped by 6 bases and J by 3 bases; unmatched bases: 9. This table comes from immunoSEQ multiplex PCR, and its TCRdb copy is limited to in-frame clones, with some not included. This sample carries fewer than 3 million clones, 85% to 95% of them seen once, and the ten largest clones take approximately 0.39%. This clonotype was obtained from a young man in good health. Some clones in this sample may be carry-over from other donors' samples. The sample taken for sequencing was naive CD4+ T cells from PBMCs. Subset: CD45RA+ positively selected. The rearrangement uses TRBV11-2 and TRBJ2-7, with 9 bases identical to TRBD1. This CDR3 is CASRRSGTGIYEQYF. The DNA of the CDR3 is TGTGCCAGCAGACGCTCCGGGACAGGGATCTACGAGCAGTACTTC.